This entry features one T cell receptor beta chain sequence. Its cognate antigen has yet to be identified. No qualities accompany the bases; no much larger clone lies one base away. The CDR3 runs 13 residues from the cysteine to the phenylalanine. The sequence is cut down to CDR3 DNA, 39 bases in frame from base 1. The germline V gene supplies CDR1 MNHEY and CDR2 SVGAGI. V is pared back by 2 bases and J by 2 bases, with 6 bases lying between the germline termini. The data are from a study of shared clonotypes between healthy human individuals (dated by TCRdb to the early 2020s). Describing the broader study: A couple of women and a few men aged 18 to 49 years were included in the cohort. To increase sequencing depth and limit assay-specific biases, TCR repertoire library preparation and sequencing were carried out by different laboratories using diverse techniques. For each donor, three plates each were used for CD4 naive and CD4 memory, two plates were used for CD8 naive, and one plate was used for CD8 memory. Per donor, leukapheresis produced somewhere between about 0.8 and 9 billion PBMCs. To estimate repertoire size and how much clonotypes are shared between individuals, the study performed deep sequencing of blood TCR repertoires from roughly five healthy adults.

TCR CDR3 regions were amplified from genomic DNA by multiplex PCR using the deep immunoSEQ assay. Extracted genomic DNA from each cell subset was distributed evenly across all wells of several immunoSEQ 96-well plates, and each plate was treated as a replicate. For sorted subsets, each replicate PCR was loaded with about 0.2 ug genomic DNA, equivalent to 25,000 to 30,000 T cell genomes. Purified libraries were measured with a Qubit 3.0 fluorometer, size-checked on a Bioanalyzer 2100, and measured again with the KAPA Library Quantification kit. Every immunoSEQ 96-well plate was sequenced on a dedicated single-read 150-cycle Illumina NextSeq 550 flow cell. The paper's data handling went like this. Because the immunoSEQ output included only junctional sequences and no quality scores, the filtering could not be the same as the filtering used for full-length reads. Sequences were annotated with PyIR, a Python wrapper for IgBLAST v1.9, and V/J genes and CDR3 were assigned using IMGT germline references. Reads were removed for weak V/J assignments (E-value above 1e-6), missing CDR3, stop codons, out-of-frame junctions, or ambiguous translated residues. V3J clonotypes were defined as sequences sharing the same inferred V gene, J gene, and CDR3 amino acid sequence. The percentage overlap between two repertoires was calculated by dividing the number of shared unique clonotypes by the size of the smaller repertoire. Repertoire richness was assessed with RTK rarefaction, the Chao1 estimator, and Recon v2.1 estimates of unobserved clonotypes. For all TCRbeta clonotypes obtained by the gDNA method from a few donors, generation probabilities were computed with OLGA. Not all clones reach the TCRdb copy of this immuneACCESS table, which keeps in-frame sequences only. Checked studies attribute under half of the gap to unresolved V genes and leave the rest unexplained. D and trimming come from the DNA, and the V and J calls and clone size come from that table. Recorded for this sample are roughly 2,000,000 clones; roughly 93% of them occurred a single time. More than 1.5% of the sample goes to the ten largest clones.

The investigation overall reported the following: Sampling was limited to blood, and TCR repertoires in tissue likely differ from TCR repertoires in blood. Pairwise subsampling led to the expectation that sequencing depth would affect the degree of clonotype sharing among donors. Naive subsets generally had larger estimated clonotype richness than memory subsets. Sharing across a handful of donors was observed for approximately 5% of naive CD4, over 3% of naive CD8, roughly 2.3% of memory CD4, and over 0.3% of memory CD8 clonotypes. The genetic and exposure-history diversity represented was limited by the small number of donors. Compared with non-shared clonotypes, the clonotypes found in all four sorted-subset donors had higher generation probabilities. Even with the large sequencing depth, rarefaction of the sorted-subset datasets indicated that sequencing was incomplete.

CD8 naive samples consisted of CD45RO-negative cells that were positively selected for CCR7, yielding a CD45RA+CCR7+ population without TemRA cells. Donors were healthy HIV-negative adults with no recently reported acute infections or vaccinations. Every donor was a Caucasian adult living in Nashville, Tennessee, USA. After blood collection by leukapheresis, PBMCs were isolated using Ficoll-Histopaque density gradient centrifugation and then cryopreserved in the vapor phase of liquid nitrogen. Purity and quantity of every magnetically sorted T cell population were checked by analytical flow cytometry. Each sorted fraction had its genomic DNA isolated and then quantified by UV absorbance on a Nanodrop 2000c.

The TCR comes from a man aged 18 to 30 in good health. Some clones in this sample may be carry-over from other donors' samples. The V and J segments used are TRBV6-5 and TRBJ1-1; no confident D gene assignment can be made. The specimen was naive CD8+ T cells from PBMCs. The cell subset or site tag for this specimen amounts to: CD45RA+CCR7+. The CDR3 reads CASSYSHNTEAFF. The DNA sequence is TGTGCCAGCAGTTACAGCCACAACACTGAAGCTTTCTTT.